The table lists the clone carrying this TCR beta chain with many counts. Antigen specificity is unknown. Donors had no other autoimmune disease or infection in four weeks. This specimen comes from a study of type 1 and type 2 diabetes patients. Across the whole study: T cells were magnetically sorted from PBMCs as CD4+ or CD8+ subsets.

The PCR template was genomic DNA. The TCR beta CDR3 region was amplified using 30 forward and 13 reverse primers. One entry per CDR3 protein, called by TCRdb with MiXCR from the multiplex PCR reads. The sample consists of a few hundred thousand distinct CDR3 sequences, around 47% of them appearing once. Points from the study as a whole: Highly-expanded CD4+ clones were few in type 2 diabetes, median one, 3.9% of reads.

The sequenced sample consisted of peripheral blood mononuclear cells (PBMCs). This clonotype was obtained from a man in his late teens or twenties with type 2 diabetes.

The chain's CDR3 is CASSIGNSPLHF. For the CDR3, the DNA is TGTGCCAGTAGTATCGGGAATTCACCCCTCCACTTT. This rearrangement joins TRBV19 to TRBJ1-6; no firm D call. This CDR3 comprises 12 residues. The germline V and J ends were trimmed by 3 bases and 7 bases, with 4 bases remaining between them. CDR1 LNHDA and CDR2 SQIVND come from the germline V gene (reference sequence).